Listed below are T cell receptor beta chains from one sample, sequenced in a study of blood T cell repertoires in COVID-19. Sequencing was performed with immunoSEQ multiplex PCR; in TCRdb, only in-frame clones are kept and a portion is missing. The sample yields about 97,000 clones, around 85% seen once. Sequencing was done on a sample of peripheral blood. Source of these receptors: a man aged 60 to 75 with acute or convalescent COVID-19. CDR3s include the opening cysteine and the closing phenylalanine or tryptophan. Each record gives: clone size, J gene, D gene, V gene, CDR3 DNA, CDR3 protein. The D gene is left open where the match is weak. Clone sizes are given selectively: once, few, many, or a class where the clone is expanded.

clone_size: few
j_call: TRBJ2-7
d_call: TRBD1
v_call: TRBV2
cdr3_nt: TGTGCCAGCACACCCACACAGGGGGCCTACGAGCAGTACTTC
cdr3_aa: CASTPTQGAYEQYF

clone_size: once
j_call: TRBJ2-1
d_call: TRBD2
v_call: TRBV3-1/TRBV3-2
cdr3_nt: TGTGCCAGCAGCCAGGAACAGACTAGCGGAGCCTACAATGAGCAGTTCTTC
cdr3_aa: CASSQEQTSGAYNEQFF

clone_size: -
j_call: TRBJ2-5
d_call: TRBD2
v_call: TRBV3-1/TRBV3-2
cdr3_nt: TGTGCCAGCAGCCAGGGTCGACTAGCGGGAGAAGAGACCCAGTACTTC
cdr3_aa: CASSQGRLAGEETQYF

clone_size: -
j_call: TRBJ2-7
d_call: -
v_call: TRBV12-3/TRBV12-4
cdr3_nt: TGTGCCAGCAGCTCAAACTTTCTTAGCGAGCAGTACTTC
cdr3_aa: CASSSNFLSEQYF

clone_size: -
j_call: TRBJ2-3
d_call: -
v_call: TRBV7-2
cdr3_nt: TGTGCCAGCAGCTTTTTTTCTAGGGATACGCAGTATTTT
cdr3_aa: CASSFFSRDTQYF

clone_size: -
j_call: TRBJ2-2
d_call: TRBD2
v_call: TRBV29-1
cdr3_nt: TGCAGCGTGCAAAGGGGACTAGCTTATGCCGGGGAGCTGTTTTTT
cdr3_aa: CSVQRGLAYAGELFF

clone_size: -
j_call: TRBJ2-2
d_call: -
v_call: TRBV21-1
cdr3_nt: TGTGCCAGCGAGGTCGGTCTGTATAGTGCCCGCACCGGGGAGCTGTTTTTT
cdr3_aa: CASEVGLYSARTGELFF

clone_size: once
j_call: TRBJ2-7
d_call: TRBD1
v_call: TRBV7-8
cdr3_nt: TGTGCCAGCAGCTTAGCGGTCGGACAGGGGTTCGAGCAGTACTTC
cdr3_aa: CASSLAVGQGFEQYF

clone_size: -
j_call: TRBJ2-7
d_call: TRBD2
v_call: TRBV5-4
cdr3_nt: TGTGCCAGCAGCTCGCCCGGGACTAGCTCCTACGAGCAGTACTTC
cdr3_aa: CASSSPGTSSYEQYF

clone_size: -
j_call: TRBJ1-1
d_call: -
v_call: TRBV9
cdr3_nt: TGTGCCAGCAGCGTAGCGGGGTCCGGGATTGACCTTATGAACACTGAAGCTTTCTTT
cdr3_aa: CASSVAGSGIDLMNTEAFF